This TCR beta chain was identified in a study of T cells in Graves' hyperthyroidism and ophthalmopathy. Amplified TCR beta CDR3 regions derived from RNA transcripts. HTBI primers were employed in a first-round RT-PCR of the TCR CDR3. One entry per CDR3 protein, called by TCRdb with MiXCR from the multiplex PCR reads. Counted here are under 350,000 distinct CDR3 sequences, roughly 18% occurring once; the ten biggest clones make up under 55%. Only a few counts were recorded for this clonotype. Its antigen is undetermined. Study-wide results and limits: Ophthalmopathy and stable hyperthyroidism were told apart by a 13 V-J model.

The CDR3 has 14 amino acids. In germline, CDR1 is SGHAT, CDR2 FQNNGV. V was pared by 5 bases and J by 5 bases, with 13 bases between. The study enrolled patients aged 18 to 65 with newly diagnosed hyperthyroidism of under 2 months' duration. Investigators excluded patients with uncontrolled infection, other autoimmune disease, pregnancy or lactation. Clinicians diagnosed patients from clinical symptoms, serum thyroxine and TRAb, thyroid ultrasound and orbital computed tomography. The sequence was obtained from a woman aged 45 to 65 with Graves' hyperthyroidism. The sample consisted of blood. This chain joins TRBV11-2 and TRBJ1-5, with D possibly matching TRBD1 (6 bases). CDR3 sequence reads: CASSGPRGDQPQHF. The CDR3 region has the DNA TGTGCCAGCAGCGGACCGAGGGGGGATCAGCCCCAGCATTTT.